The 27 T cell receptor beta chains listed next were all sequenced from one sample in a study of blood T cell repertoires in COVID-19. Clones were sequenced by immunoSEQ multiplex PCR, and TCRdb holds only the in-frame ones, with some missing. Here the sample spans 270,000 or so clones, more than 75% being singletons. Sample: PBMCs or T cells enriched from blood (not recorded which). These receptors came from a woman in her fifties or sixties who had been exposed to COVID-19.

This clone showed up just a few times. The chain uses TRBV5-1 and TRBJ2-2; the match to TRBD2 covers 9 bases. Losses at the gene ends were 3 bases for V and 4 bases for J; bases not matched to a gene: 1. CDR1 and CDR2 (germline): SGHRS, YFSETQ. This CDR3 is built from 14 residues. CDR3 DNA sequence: TGCGCCAGCAGCTCACTAGCGGGCACCGGGGAGCTGTTTTTT. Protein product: CASSSLAGTGELFF.

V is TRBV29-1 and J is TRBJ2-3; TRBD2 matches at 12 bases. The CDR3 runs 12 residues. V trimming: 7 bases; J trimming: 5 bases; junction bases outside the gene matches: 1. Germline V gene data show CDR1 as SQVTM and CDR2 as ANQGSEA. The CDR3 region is CSALAGGDTQYF. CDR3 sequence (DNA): TGCAGCGCACTAGCGGGGGGAGATACGCAGTATTTT.

The CDR3 reads CASSTYRGDGYTF. In DNA form, the CDR3 reads TGTGCCAGCAGTACATACAGGGGTGATGGCTACACCTTC. This chain connects TRBV27 to TRBJ1-2, with 7 nucleotides matching TRBD1. This CDR3 region has 13 residues. The germline CDR1 and CDR2 sequences are MNHEY and SMNVEV (reference sequence). The V gene end was trimmed by 5 bases and the J gene end by 6 bases; junction bases not matched to a gene: 6.

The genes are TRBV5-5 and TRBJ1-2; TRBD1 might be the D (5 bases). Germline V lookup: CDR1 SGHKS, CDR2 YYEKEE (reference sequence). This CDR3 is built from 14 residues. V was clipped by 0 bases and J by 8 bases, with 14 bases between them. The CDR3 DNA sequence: TGTGCCAGCAGCTTGGGACCCGGCGGGGGGGGCTACACCTTC. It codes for CASSLGPGGGGYTF.

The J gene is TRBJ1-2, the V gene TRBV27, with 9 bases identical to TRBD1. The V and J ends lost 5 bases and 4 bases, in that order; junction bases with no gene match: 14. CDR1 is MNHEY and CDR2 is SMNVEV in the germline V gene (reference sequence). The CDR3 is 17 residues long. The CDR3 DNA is TGTGCCAGCAGTCCTATAGGACAGGGGATCAGTAGCTATGGCTACACCTTC. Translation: CASSPIGQGISSYGYTF.

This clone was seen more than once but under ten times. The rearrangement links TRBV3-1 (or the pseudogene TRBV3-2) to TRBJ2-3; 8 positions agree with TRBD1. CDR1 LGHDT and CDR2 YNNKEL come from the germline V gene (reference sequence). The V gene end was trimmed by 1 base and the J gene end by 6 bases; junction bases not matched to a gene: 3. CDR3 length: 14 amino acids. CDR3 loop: CASSQADRADTQYF. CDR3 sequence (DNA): TGTGCCAGCAGCCAAGCGGACAGGGCCGATACGCAGTATTTT.

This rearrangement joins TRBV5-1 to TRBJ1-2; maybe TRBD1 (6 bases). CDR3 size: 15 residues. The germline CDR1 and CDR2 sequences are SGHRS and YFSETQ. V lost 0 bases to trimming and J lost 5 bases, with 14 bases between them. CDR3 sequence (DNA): TGCGCCAGCAGCTTGGGGATCGGACAGCTTTATGGCTACACCTTC. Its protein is CASSLGIGQLYGYTF. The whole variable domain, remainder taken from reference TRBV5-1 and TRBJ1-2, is KAGVTQTPRYLIKTRGQQVTLSCSPISGHRSVSWYQQTPGQGLQFLFEYFSETQRNKGNFPGRFSGRQFSNSRSEMNVSTLELGDSALYLCASSLGIGQLYGYTFGSGTRLTVV.

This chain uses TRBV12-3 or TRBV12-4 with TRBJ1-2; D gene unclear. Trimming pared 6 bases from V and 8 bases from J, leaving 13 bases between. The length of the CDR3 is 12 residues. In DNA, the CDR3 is TGTGCCAGCAGCCAGAGCAGGCAGGGCTACACCTTC. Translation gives CASSQSRQGYTF.

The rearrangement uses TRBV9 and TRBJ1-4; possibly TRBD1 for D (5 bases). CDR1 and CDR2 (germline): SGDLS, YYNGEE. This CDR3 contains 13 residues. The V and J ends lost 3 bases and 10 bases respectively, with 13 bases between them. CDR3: CASSDRSGSKLFF. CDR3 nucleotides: TGTGCCAGCAGCGATAGGTCAGGGTCAAAACTGTTTTTT.

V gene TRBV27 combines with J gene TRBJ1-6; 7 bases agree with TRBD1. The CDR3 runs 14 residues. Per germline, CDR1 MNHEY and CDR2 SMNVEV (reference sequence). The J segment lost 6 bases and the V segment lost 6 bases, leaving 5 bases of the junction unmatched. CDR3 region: CASSSDRINSPLHF. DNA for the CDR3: TGTGCCAGCAGCTCGGACAGGATTAATTCACCCCTCCACTTT.

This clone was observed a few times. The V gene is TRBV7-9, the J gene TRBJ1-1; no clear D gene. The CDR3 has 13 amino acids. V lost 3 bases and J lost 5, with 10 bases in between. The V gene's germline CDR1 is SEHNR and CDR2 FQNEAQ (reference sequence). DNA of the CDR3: TGTGCCAGCAGCTTCAGGCAGTTGACTGAAGCTTTCTTT. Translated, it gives CASSFRQLTEAFF.

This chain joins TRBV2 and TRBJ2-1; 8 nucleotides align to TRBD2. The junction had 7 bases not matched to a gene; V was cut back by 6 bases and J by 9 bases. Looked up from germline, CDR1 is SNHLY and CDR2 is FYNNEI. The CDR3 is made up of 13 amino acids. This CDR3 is CASSGLAHGEQFF. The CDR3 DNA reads TGTGCCAGCAGCGGACTAGCCCACGGTGAGCAGTTCTTC. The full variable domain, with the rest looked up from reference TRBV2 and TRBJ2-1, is EPEVTQTPSHQVTQMGQEVILRCVPISNHLYFYWYRQILGQKVEFLVSFYNNEISEKSEIFDDQFSVERPDGSNFTLKIRSTKLEDSAMYFCASSGLAHGEQFFGPGTRLTVL.

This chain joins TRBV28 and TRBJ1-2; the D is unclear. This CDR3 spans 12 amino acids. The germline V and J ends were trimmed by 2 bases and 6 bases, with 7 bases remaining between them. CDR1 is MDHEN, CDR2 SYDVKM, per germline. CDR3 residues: CASSLAGHGYTF. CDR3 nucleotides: TGTGCCAGCAGTTTAGCAGGCCATGGCTACACCTTC.

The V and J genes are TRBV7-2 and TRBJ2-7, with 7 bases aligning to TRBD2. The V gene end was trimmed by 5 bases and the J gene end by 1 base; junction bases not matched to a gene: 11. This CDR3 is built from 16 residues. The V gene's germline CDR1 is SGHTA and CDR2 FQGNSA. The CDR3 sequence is CASSPDGTTNSYEQYF. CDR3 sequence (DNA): TGTGCCAGCAGCCCTGACGGGACTACTAATTCCTACGAGCAGTACTTC.

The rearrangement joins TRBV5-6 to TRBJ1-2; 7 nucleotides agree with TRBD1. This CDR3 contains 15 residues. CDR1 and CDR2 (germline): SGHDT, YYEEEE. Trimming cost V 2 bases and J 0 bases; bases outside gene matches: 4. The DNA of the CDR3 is TGTGCCAGCAGCTTACACGGGACAGCTAACTATGGCTACACCTTC. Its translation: CASSLHGTANYGYTF.

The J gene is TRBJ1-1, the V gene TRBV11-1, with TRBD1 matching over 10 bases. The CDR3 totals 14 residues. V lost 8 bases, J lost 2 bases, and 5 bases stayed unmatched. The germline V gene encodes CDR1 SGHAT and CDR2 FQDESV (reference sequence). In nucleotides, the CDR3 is TGTGCCAGCTCCGGACAGGGGGTTAACACTGAAGCTTTCTTT. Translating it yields CASSGQGVNTEAFF.

CDR3 amino acids: CASSSTGAGGYTF. For the CDR3, the DNA is TGTGCCAGCAGTTCCACAGGGGCGGGTGGCTACACCTTC. The genes are TRBV27 and TRBJ1-2; the match to TRBD1 covers 7 bases. In germline, CDR1 is MNHEY, CDR2 SMNVEV (reference sequence). The CDR3 consists of 13 residues. Losses at the gene ends were 4 bases for V and 7 bases for J; bases not matched to a gene: 6.

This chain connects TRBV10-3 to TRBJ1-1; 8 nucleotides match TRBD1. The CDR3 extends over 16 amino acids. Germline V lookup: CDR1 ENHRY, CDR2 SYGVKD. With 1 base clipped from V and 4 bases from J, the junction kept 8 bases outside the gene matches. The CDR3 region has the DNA TGTGCCATCAGTGAGTTCCCAGGGGGCCGGGGCACTGAAGCTTTCTTT. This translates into CAISEFPGGRGTEAFF.

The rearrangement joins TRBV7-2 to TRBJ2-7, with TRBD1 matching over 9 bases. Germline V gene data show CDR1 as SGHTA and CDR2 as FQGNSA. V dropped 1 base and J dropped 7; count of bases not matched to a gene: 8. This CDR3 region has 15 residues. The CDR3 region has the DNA TGTGCCAGCAGCTTAGTGGGACAGGGCCTCCGGGAGCAGTACTTC. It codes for CASSLVGQGLREQYF.

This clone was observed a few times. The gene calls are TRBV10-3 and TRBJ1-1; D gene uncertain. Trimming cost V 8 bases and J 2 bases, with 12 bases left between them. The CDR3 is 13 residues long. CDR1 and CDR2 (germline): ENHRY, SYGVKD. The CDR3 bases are TGTGCCATCTGCGCAGACATTAACACTGAAGCTTTCTTT. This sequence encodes CAICADINTEAFF.

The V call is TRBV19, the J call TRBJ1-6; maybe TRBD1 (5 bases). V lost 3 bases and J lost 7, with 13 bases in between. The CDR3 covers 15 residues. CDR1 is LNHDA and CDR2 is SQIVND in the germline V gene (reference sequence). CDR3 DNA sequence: TGTGCCAGTAGTATTAGCACGACAGTGAATTCACCCCTCCACTTT. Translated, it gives CASSISTTVNSPLHF.

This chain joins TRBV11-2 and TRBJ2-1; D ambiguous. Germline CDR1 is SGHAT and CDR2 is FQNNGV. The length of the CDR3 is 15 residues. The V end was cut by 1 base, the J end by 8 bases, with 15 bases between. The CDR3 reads CASSLARVDSHEQFF. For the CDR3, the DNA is TGTGCCAGCAGCTTAGCACGGGTTGACTCTCATGAGCAGTTCTTC.

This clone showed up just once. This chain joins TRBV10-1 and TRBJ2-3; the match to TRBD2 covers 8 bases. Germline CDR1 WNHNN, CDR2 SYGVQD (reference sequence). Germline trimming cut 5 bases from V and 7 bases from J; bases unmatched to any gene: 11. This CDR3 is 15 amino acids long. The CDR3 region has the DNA TGCGCCAGCAGTAGGGCGGGGGGATCCAGAAATACGCAGTATTTT. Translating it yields CASSRAGGSRNTQYF.

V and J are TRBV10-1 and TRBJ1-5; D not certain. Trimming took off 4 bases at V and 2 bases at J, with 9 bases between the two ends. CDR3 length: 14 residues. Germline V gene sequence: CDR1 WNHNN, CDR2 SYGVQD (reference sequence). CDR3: CASSVSQGNQPQHF. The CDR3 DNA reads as TGCGCCAGCAGTGTCAGCCAGGGCAATCAGCCCCAGCATTTT.

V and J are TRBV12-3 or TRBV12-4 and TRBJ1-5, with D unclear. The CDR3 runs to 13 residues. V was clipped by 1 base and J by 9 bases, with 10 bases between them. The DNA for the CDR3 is TGTGCCAGCAGTTTAGGACTTCGGGGGCCCCAGCATTTT. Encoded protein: CASSLGLRGPQHF.

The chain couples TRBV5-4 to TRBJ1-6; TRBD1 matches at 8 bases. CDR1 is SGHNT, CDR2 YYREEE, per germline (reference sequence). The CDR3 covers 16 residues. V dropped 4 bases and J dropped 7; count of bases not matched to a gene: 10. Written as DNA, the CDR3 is TGTGCCAGCAGCATATCCCCGGGACAGGCAAATTCACCCCTCCACTTT. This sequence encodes CASSISPGQANSPLHF.

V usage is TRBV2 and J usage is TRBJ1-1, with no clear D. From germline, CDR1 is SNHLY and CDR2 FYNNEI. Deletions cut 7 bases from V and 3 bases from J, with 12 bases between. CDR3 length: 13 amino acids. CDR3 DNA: TGTGCCAGCAAGAGGGAATGGGACACTGAAGCTTTCTTT. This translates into CASKREWDTEAFF.